One and the same sample provided the 11 T cell receptor beta chains below, sequenced in a study of long-term antiretroviral therapy in people with HIV. Researchers ran immunoSEQ v3.0 at survey level. The assay was immunoSEQ multiplex PCR, and TCRdb's table has in-frame clones only and misses some. This sample yields 15,000 to 20,000 clones, of which 70% to 90% are seen a single time; 4% to 5% belongs to the top ten. The sample here was unsorted PBMCs, taken 0.1 years before starting antiretroviral therapy. The receptors come from a man in his late teens or twenties with HIV.

This clone appeared a single time. This chain joins TRBV27 and TRBJ1-2, with 9 bases aligning to TRBD1. Germline CDR1 and CDR2: MNHEY and SMNVEV (reference sequence). J was trimmed by 7 bases and V by 5 bases; bases with no gene match: 17. CDR3 length equals 17 residues. The CDR3 DNA sequence: TGTGCCAGCAGTGCGAGGGACAGGGATCCCTACATTGGTGGCTACACCTTC. It specifies CASSARDRDPYIGGYTF.

The chain recombines TRBV11-2 with TRBJ2-1; TRBD2 matches at 10 bases. CDR1 and CDR2 (germline): SGHAT, FQNNGV. The CDR3 runs 16 residues. The V gene end was trimmed by 5 bases and the J gene end by 5 bases; junction bases not matched to a gene: 9. The CDR3 sequence: CASSPQTSGYHNEQFF. The DNA of the CDR3 is TGTGCCAGCAGCCCACAGACTAGCGGGTACCACAATGAGCAGTTCTTC.

This clone has only a few counts. The chain combines TRBV5-6 with TRBJ1-5; TRBD1 aligns across 12 bases. J was trimmed by 7 bases and V by 3 bases; bases with no gene match: 2. The CDR3 runs 14 residues. CDR1 is SGHDT and CDR2 is YYEEEE in the germline V gene. The CDR3 nucleotides are TGTGCCAGCAGCTGGGGACAGGGGGCACAGCCCCAGCATTTT. As protein: CASSWGQGAQPQHF.

The rearrangement links TRBV5-1 to TRBJ2-7; D unresolved. Trimming pared 0 bases from V and 2 bases from J, leaving 9 bases between. The CDR3 totals 14 residues. CDR1 and CDR2 (germline): SGHRS, YFSETQ. The chain's CDR3 is CASSLGTEPYEQYF. CDR3 nucleotides: TGCGCCAGCAGCTTGGGAACAGAGCCCTACGAGCAGTACTTC.

This sequence joins TRBV4-3 and TRBJ2-1; the D gene is possibly TRBD2 (5 bases). In germline, CDR1 is LGHNA, CDR2 YSLEER. V lost 1 base, J lost 0 bases, and 10 bases lay in between. The CDR3 runs 16 residues. The CDR3 nucleotides are TGCGCCAGCAGCCAAGGACTACAGAGCTCCTACAATGAGCAGTTCTTC. Encoded protein: CASSQGLQSSYNEQFF.

The sample holds a few counts of this clone. The V gene is TRBV6-4, the J gene TRBJ2-2; D gene ambiguous. The CDR3 covers 13 residues. Per the germline V gene, CDR1 is MRHNA and CDR2 is SNTAGT. Deletions cut 3 bases from V and 0 bases from J, with 2 bases between. The CDR3 here is CASSESNTGELFF. CDR3 in DNA: TGTGCCAGCAGTGAGTCGAACACCGGGGAGCTGTTTTTT.

V is TRBV6-4 and J is TRBJ2-6; TRBD1 might be the D (5 bases). Germline V lookup: CDR1 MRHNA, CDR2 SNTAGT. Trimming cost V 2 bases and J 0 bases, with 8 bases left between them. The length of the CDR3 is 16 residues. Written as DNA, the CDR3 is TGTGCCAGCAGTGACAATAGGGGCTCTGGGGCCAACGTCCTGACTTTC. Its translation is CASSDNRGSGANVLTF.

The chain links TRBV28 to TRBJ2-5, with 12 bases identical to TRBD2. The V and J ends lost 6 bases and 0 bases, in that order; junction bases with no gene match: 5. Per germline, CDR1 MDHEN and CDR2 SYDVKM. The CDR3 is 16 amino acids. CDR3 region: CASSQGTSGYQETQYF. The CDR3 DNA is TGTGCCAGCAGCCAAGGGACTAGCGGGTACCAAGAGACCCAGTACTTC.

The chain uses TRBV5-1 and TRBJ1-3, with D maybe TRBD1 (6 bases). The germline gives CDR1 SGHRS, CDR2 YFSETQ. The germline V and J ends were trimmed by 7 bases and 1 base, with 12 bases remaining between them. The CDR3 is 14 residues long. CDR3 region: CASAQGISGNTIYF. The DNA of the CDR3 is TGCGCCAGCGCACAGGGTATTTCTGGAAACACCATATATTTT.

The rearrangement links TRBV4-3 to TRBJ1-1, with D maybe TRBD1 (5 bases). Germline lookup yields CDR1 LGHNA and CDR2 YSLEER. This CDR3 has 12 amino acids. V was pared by 7 bases and J by 8 bases, with 14 bases between. This CDR3 is CASTGGGAEAFF. Here the CDR3 DNA reads TGCGCCAGCACCGGGGGGGGTGCGGAAGCTTTCTTT.

The chain recombines TRBV28 with TRBJ2-4; D gene ambiguous. The V gene's germline CDR1 is MDHEN and CDR2 SYDVKM. V was shortened by 6 bases and J by 0 bases, with 12 bases between the two germline ends. This CDR3 has 15 amino acids. The CDR3 loop is CASRPGPVAKNIQYF. DNA for the CDR3: TGTGCCAGCAGACCCGGGCCTGTAGCCAAAAACATTCAGTACTTC.